This T cell receptor (beta chain) was retrieved from a study of radiotherapy plus CTLA-4 blockade in lung cancer. Study summary: Overall, 18% of patients showed an objective response, while around 34% attained disease control. Points from the study as a whole: Some TCR clones had been derived from tumors. These clones expanded in peripheral blood after radiotherapy plus ipilimumab.

Treatment of patients with chemo-refractory metastatic non-small-cell lung cancer consisted of focal radiation plus CTLA-4 blockade with ipilimumab. The method was immunoSEQ multiplex PCR; TCRdb's version includes in-frame clones alone and lacks a portion of them. The sample includes 40,000 to 50,000 clones, around 83% seen only once; the top ten take approximately 3.3%. About this clone: The antigen is not known.

The CDR3 consists of 13 residues. With 1 base removed from V and 5 bases from J, the gap between germline ends came to 8 bases. Germline values: CDR1 LNHDA, CDR2 SQIVND (reference sequence). This material consisted of peripheral blood, taken from a patient treated with radiotherapy plus ipilimumab. The rearrangement joins TRBV19 to TRBJ1-2; D not certain. The TCR originated in a human donor with non-small cell lung cancer who had stable disease on radiotherapy plus ipilimumab. CDR3 sequence: CASSIGSVYGYTF. The CDR3 nucleotides read TGTGCCAGTAGTATAGGGTCAGTTTATGGCTACACCTTC.